This T cell receptor (beta chain) was captured by sequencing in a study of cytomegalovirus exposure and HLA in healthy donors. Study-wide points: In an earlier analysis, productive rearrangement rates for most beta V segments clustered near 90% or 30%. Most CMV-associated TCR beta chains appeared HLA-restricted in a later analysis.

This clone turned up a few times. The antigen remains unidentified. Amplification used 60 Vbeta primers and 13 Jbeta primers. Clones were sequenced by immunoSEQ multiplex PCR, and TCRdb holds only the in-frame ones, with some missing. This table holds about 80,000 clones, around 67% found once. CDR3 size: 14 residues. V was clipped by 0 bases and J by 3 bases, with 10 bases between them. Germline CDR1 SGHRS, CDR2 YFSETQ. The chain couples TRBV5-1 to TRBJ2-7, with a tentative D call TRBD2 (6 bases). The clonotype originates from a woman aged 45-60 years in good health and CMV-seropositive. Sequencing input: PBMCs. CDR3: CASSLGTGGYEQYF. CDR3 nucleotides: TGCGCCAGCAGCTTGGGAACCGGGGGCTACGAGCAGTACTTC.